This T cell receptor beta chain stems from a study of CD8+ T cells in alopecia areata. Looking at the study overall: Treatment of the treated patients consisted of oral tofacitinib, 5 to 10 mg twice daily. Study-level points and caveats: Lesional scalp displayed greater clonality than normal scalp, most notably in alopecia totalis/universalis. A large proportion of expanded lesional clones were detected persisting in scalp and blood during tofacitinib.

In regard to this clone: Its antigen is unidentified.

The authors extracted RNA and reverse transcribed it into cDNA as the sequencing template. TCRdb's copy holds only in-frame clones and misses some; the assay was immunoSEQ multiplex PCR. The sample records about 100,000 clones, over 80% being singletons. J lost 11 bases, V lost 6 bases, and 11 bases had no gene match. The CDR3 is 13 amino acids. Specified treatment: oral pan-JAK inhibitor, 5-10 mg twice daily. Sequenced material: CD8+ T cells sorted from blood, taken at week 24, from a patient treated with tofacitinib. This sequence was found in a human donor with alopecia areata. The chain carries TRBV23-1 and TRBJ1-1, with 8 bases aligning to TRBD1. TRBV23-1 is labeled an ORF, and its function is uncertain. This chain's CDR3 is CASSIRGRPAAFF. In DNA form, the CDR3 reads TGCGCCAGCAGCATCAGGGGGCGCCCGGCGGCTTTCTTT.